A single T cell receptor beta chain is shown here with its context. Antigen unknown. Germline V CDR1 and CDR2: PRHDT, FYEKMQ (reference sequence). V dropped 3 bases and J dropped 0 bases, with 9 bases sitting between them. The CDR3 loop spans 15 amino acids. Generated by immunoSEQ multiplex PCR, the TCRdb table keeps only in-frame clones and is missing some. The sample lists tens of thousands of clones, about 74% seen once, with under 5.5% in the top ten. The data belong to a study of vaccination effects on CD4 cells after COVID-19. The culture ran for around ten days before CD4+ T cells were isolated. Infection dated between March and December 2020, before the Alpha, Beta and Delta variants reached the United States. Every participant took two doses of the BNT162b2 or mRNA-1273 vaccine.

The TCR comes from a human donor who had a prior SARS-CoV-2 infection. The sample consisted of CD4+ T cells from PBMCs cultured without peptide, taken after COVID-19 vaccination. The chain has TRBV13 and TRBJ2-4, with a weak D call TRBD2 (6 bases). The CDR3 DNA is TGTGCCAGCAGCTTGACGGGGGTAGCCAAAAACATTCAGTACTTC. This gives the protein CASSLTGVAKNIQYF.